These 20 T cell receptor beta chains were all obtained from the same sample, sequenced in a study of T cell changes during pregnancy in multiple sclerosis. Profiling relied on immunoSEQ multiplex PCR, and the TCRdb table lists in-frame clones only, not all of them. Of some 90,000 clones detected, about 92% appear once; the ten largest clones hold about 1.6%. Sequenced here: peripheral blood, sampled in the first trimester of pregnancy. The receptors come from a female donor with multiple sclerosis, enrolled in a pregnancy study.

The chain recombines TRBV5-6 with TRBJ1-3; D is uncertain. Per the germline V gene, CDR1 is SGHDT and CDR2 is YYEEEE. The CDR3 is 15 residues long. V was shortened by 1 base and J by 0 bases, with 8 bases between the two germline ends. CDR3 DNA sequence: TGTGCCAGCAGCTTGTTGGGCAACTCTGGAAACACCATATATTTT. It specifies CASSLLGNSGNTIYF.

The V and J genes are TRBV11-2 and TRBJ2-7; 8 bases agree with TRBD1. Germline CDR1 reads SGHAT; CDR2 reads FQNNGV. V dropped 1 base and J dropped 5; count of bases not matched to a gene: 7. The CDR3 is 15 residues long. The CDR3 loop is CASSLGQGNPNEQYF. CDR3 in DNA: TGTGCCAGCAGCTTAGGACAGGGGAACCCCAACGAGCAGTACTTC.

This sequence joins TRBV19 and TRBJ2-1; D ambiguous. The CDR3 contains 13 residues. The V end lost 3 bases, the J end lost 5 bases, and 8 bases lay between the germline ends. CDR1 is LNHDA, CDR2 SQIVND, per germline (reference sequence). The CDR3: CASSISADNEQFF. CDR3 nucleotides: TGTGCCAGTAGTATTTCCGCGGACAATGAGCAGTTCTTC.

The chain uses TRBV4-3 and TRBJ1-2; D is uncertain. Per the germline V gene, CDR1 is LGHNA and CDR2 is YSLEER. The CDR3 length is 14 residues. Between the trimmed V and J ends, which lost 0 bases and 4 bases, there was a span of 9 bases. The CDR3 sequence is CASSQDPTGYGYTF. The CDR3, as DNA: TGCGCCAGCAGCCAAGATCCAACGGGCTATGGCTACACCTTC.

This sequence joins TRBV13 and TRBJ2-7; 9 positions agree with TRBD2. The CDR3 covers 16 residues. CDR1 and CDR2 from the germline V gene are PRHDT and FYEKMQ (reference sequence). Losses at the gene ends were 3 bases for V and 7 bases for J; bases not matched to a gene: 13. The CDR3 DNA reads as TGTGCCAGCAGCTTGTGGGTGATGGGCGGGAGGGGAGAGCAGTACTTC. Protein: CASSLWVMGGRGEQYF. The full variable domain, in which reference TRBV13 and TRBJ2-7 provide the parts outside the CDR3, is AAGVIQSPRHLIKEKRETATLKCYPIPRHDTVYWYQQGPGQDPQFLISFYEKMQSDKGSIPDRFSAQQFSDYHSELNMSSLELGDSALYFCASSLWVMGGRGEQYFGPGTRLTVT.

The V call is TRBV27, the J call TRBJ2-3; D is perhaps TRBD1 (5 bases). The germline V and J ends were trimmed by 3 bases and 3 bases, with 16 bases remaining between them. Germline V gives CDR1 MNHEY, CDR2 SMNVEV (reference sequence). The CDR3 is 16 residues long. DNA for the CDR3: TGTGCCAGCAGTTTCAACCCCAGGGCTAGGACAGATACGCAGTATTTT. It yields the protein CASSFNPRARTDTQYF.

V usage is TRBV7-2 and J usage is TRBJ1-4; 7 bases line up with TRBD1. The CDR3 spans 15 residues. The germline gives CDR1 SGHTA, CDR2 FQGNSA. With 5 bases clipped from V and 5 bases from J, the junction kept 8 bases outside the gene matches. CDR3 protein: CASSPTRDRNEKLFF. For the CDR3, the DNA is TGTGCCAGCAGCCCAACCAGGGACAGAAATGAAAAACTGTTTTTT.

The chain is built from TRBV6-1 and TRBJ2-7, with 7 bases aligning to TRBD1. The CDR3 has 14 residues. Germline assignment: CDR1 MNHNS and CDR2 SASEGT. Trimming at V came to 3 bases and at J to 3 bases, leaving 5 bases not matched to a gene. The CDR3 DNA reads as TGTGCCAGCAGTGAGAGGGACAGCCTCTACGAGCAGTACTTC. This encodes CASSERDSLYEQYF.

CDR3 nucleotide sequence: TGTGCCACCCGGCAGAGGGACTCCTACGAGCAGTACTTC. Translation gives CATRQRDSYEQYF. This chain links TRBV6-5 with TRBJ2-7, with a tentative D call TRBD2 (5 bases). Trimming shortened V by 10 bases and J by 0 bases, and 13 bases separated the two germline ends. Germline CDR1 and CDR2: MNHEY and SVGAGI. The CDR3 loop spans 13 amino acids.

The gene calls are TRBV29-1 and TRBJ2-7; TRBD1 matches 9 bases. V shed 0 bases and J 1 base; nucleotides not matched to a gene: 4. The germline V gene encodes CDR1 SQVTM and CDR2 ANQGSEA. The CDR3 totals 15 residues. The DNA of the CDR3 is TGCAGCGTTGAAGAGGTGGGGACAGGGTCCTACGAGCAGTACTTC. This sequence encodes CSVEEVGTGSYEQYF.

The rearrangement uses TRBV29-1 and TRBJ2-7, with D possibly TRBD2 on 5 matching bases. Germline lookup yields CDR1 SQVTM and CDR2 ANQGSEA. V lost 6 bases and J 3 bases, leaving 15 bases between the germline ends. CDR3 length: 13 residues. In nucleotides, the CDR3 is TGCAGCGTCCTTGGGCCGGAGGACTACGAGCAGTACTTC. This codes for CSVLGPEDYEQYF.

The genes are TRBV13 and TRBJ1-2; D unclear. Germline V gene lookup returns CDR1 PRHDT and CDR2 FYEKMQ (reference sequence). This CDR3 is built from 13 residues. V was clipped by 5 bases and J by 2 bases, with 9 bases between them. The CDR3 DNA follows: TGTGCCAGCAGCCCCCGGCGGAACTATGGCTACACCTTC. Translated: CASSPRRNYGYTF.

This clone was seen a few times. The J gene is TRBJ1-1, the V gene TRBV2; unclear D gene. V lost 9 bases and J 3 bases, leaving 11 bases between the germline ends. This CDR3 has 12 amino acids. CDR1 and CDR2 (germline): SNHLY, FYNNEI. The CDR3 spells CARLSRDTEAFF. The CDR3 DNA follows: TGTGCCAGATTATCGAGGGACACTGAAGCTTTCTTT.

The V and J genes are TRBV19 and TRBJ2-1, with D possibly matching TRBD2 (6 bases). V lost 1 base and J lost 6, with 10 bases in between. CDR3 size: 14 residues. Looked up from germline, CDR1 is LNHDA and CDR2 is SQIVND (reference sequence). Written as DNA, the CDR3 is TGTGCCAGTAGTATAGGGTCGGGGGTCAATGAGCAGTTCTTC. It encodes CASSIGSGVNEQFF.

This chain joins TRBV5-1 and TRBJ1-2, with TRBD1 identical over 7 bases. Losses at the gene ends were 0 bases for V and 8 bases for J; bases not matched to a gene: 7. Looked up from germline, CDR1 is SGHRS and CDR2 is YFSETQ. The CDR3 runs 14 residues. DNA for the CDR3: TGCGCCAGCAGCTTGGGCCAGGGGGATCGGGGCTACACCTTC. Translated: CASSLGQGDRGYTF. Based on the CDR3 plus reference TRBV5-1 and TRBJ1-2, the full variable domain is KAGVTQTPRYLIKTRGQQVTLSCSPISGHRSVSWYQQTPGQGLQFLFEYFSETQRNKGNFPGRFSGRQFSNSRSEMNVSTLELGDSALYLCASSLGQGDRGYTFGSGTRLTVV.

CDR3 amino acids: CASSGTGGFYGYTF. As DNA, the CDR3 is TGTGCCAGCAGTGGGACAGGGGGCTTCTATGGCTACACCTTC. V is TRBV2 and J is TRBJ1-2; 11 positions agree with TRBD1. Losses at the gene ends were 4 bases for V and 4 bases for J; bases not matched to a gene: 2. Germline V gives CDR1 SNHLY, CDR2 FYNNEI. The CDR3 consists of 14 residues.

The CDR3 DNA reads TGTGCCAGCAGTGGGGAGACAGGGGTCGCAACTAATGAAAAACTGTTTTTT. Amino acids: CASSGETGVATNEKLFF. This rearrangement joins TRBV6-1 to TRBJ1-4, with TRBD1 matching 8 bases. The CDR3 loop spans 17 amino acids. The trim removed 4 bases at V and 0 bases at J, leaving 7 bases unmatched. In germline, CDR1 is MNHNS, CDR2 SASEGT.

The J gene is TRBJ1-5, the V gene TRBV28; TRBD1 agrees at 7 bases. After removal of 3 bases from V and 3 bases from J, the junction contained 11 bases not matched to a gene. The V gene's germline CDR1 is MDHEN and CDR2 SYDVKM. The CDR3 has 17 residues. The CDR3 region has the DNA TGTGCCAGCAGTTTGGCTCCGGGACAGATAGTCAATCAGCCCCAGCATTTT. This encodes CASSLAPGQIVNQPQHF. Drawing the rest from reference TRBV28 and TRBJ1-5, the complete variable domain is DVKVTQSSRYLVKRTGEKVFLECVQDMDHENMFWYRQDPGLGLRLIYFSYDVKMKEKGDIPEGYSVSREKKERFSLILESASTNQTSMYLCASSLAPGQIVNQPQHFGDGTRLSIL.

The J gene is TRBJ1-2, the V gene TRBV28; 7 bases are a match to TRBD1. Per the germline V gene, CDR1 is MDHEN and CDR2 is SYDVKM. This CDR3 region has 14 residues. The trim removed 4 bases at V and 4 bases at J, leaving 6 bases unmatched. The CDR3 nucleotides read TGTGCCAGCAGTTCGACGACAGGGATCTATGGCTACACCTTC. Its translation is CASSSTTGIYGYTF.

This sequence joins TRBV19 and TRBJ2-1; 12 positions match TRBD2. V lost 7 bases to trimming and J lost 2 bases; unmatched junction nucleotides: 6. CDR1 is LNHDA and CDR2 is SQIVND in the germline V gene (reference sequence). CDR3 length: 16 residues. This CDR3 reads CASKSSGRAAYNEQFF. CDR3 sequence (DNA): TGTGCCAGTAAGTCTAGCGGGAGGGCCGCCTACAATGAGCAGTTCTTC.